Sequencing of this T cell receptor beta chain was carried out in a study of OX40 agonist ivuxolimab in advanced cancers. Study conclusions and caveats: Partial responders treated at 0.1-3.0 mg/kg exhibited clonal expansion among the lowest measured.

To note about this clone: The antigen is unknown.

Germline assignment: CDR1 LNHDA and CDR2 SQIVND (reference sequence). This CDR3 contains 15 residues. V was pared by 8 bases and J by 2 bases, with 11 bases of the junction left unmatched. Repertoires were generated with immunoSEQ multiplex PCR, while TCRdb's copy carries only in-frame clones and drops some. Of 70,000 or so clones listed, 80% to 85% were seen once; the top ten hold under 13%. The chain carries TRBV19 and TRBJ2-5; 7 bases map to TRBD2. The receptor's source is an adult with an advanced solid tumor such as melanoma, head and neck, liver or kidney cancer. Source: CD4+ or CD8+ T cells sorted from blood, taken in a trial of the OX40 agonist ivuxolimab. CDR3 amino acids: CASAYTAGVQETQYF. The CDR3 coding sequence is TGTGCCAGTGCCTATACGGCGGGGGTACAAGAGACCCAGTACTTC.